The TCR beta chain under discussion was sequenced for a study of T-cell reconstitution after alpha-beta-depleted transplantation in children. The authors prepared the TCRbeta library with unique molecular identifiers. One entry per CDR3 protein results from TCRdb running MiXCR on the PCR reads. Here the sample spans hundreds of thousands of distinct CDR3 sequences, about a sixth being singletons. CDR1 and CDR2 (germline): DFQATT, SNEGSKA (reference sequence). V lost 6 bases, J lost 2 bases, and 21 bases lay in between. The CDR3 contains 16 residues. Study-wide findings and caveats: Reportedly, only several hundred clones from non-depleted graft cells drove alpha-beta T-cell counts at about two months. Surviving recipient T cells and thymic progenitors produced the high day-60 TCRbeta diversity seen in some patients. At one year after transplant, newly produced T cells mostly accounted for T-cell counts and diversity.

In regard to this clonotype: What it binds is unknown.

The chain recombines TRBV20-1 with TRBJ2-3, with D unclear. The receptor was derived from a male patient between 2 and 10 years old who had a stem cell transplant for acute lymphoblastic leukemia, so the T cells may come from the graft donor. Sequencing was performed on PBMCs, mostly from graft donor cells, taken 360 days after TCRalphabeta/CD19-depleted stem cell transplant. The CDR3 spells CSAQPEYLQFTDTQYF. CDR3 nucleotides: TGCAGTGCACAACCGGAATACCTACAATTCACAGATACGCAGTATTTT.